Presented here are 28 T cell receptor beta chains from one specimen sequenced in a study of tumor and adjacent non-tumor tissue in lung cancer. This sample's RNA came from whole unsorted tissue. This non-tumor lung sample came from over 3 cm beyond the tumor edge. Three rounds of nested PCR, following a modified ARM-PCR protocol, produced the TCRbeta library. TCRdb processed the multiplex PCR reads anew with MiXCR; each CDR3 protein has one entry. The profile shows over 100,000 distinct CDR3 sequences, about 65% of them singletons. The sample comprised distant non-tumor lung tissue. These receptors came from a man in his fifties or sixties with non-small cell lung cancer.

This clonotype was seen once. A much larger clone lies one base from this, so it may be a read error. The V call is TRBV20-1, the J call TRBJ1-1, with 7 bases identical to TRBD1. CDR1 and CDR2 from the germline V gene are DFQATT and SNEGSKA (reference sequence). This CDR3 spans 11 amino acids. Trimming at V came to 6 bases and at J to 7 bases, leaving 5 bases not matched to a gene. CDR3 sequence (DNA): TGCAGTGCCGAGGGGGCGTGTGAAGCTTTCTTT. Its protein is CSAEGACEAFF.

Note on this clonotype: The junction shows a germline mismatch at one end, possibly a read error. J is TRBJ2-5 and V is TRBV4-1; D ambiguous. Germline V gene data show CDR1 as MGHRA and CDR2 as YSYEKL. CDR3 size: 13 residues. CDR3 sequence: CASSQEQDETQYF. The DNA of the CDR3 is TGCGCCAGCAGCCAAGAGCAGGATGAGACTCAGTACTTC.

Worth noting for this clonotype: No conserved phenylalanine or tryptophan ends this CDR3, so it is likely a read error. The chain recombines TRBV29-1 with TRBJ2-1; a weak D match, TRBD1 (6 bases). The CDR3 spans 16 residues. Trimming took 8 bases from V and 9 from J, leaving 29 bases between them. Looked up from germline, CDR1 is SQVTM and CDR2 is ANQGSEA. This CDR3 is CSTNEATQGGIGEQFS. CDR3 DNA: TGCAGCACTAACGAGGCCACACAGGGTGGCATTGGTGAGCAGTTCTCC.

Notes on this clonotype: The junction departs from the called germline gene at one end, perhaps through a read error. J is TRBJ2-7 and V is TRBV11-3; 7 positions agree with TRBD1. The germline V gene has CDR1 SGHNT and CDR2 YENEEA. The CDR3 covers 16 residues. The CDR3 region has the DNA TGTGCCAGAAGCTTCCGGACAGGCGACCTCTCCTACGGGCAATACTTC. Translated, it gives CARSFRTGDLSYGQYF.

On this clonotype itself: The conserved closing phenylalanine or tryptophan is absent in this CDR3, likely reflecting a read error. The J gene is TRBJ2-7, the V gene TRBV29-1; D unclear. Germline V lookup: CDR1 SQVTM, CDR2 ANQGSEA. The CDR3 length is 11 residues. CDR3 loop: CSVQTDYEQYL. The CDR3 DNA reads TGCAGCGTTCAAACAGATTACGAACAGTACCTC.

V usage is TRBV6-2 or TRBV6-3 and J usage is TRBJ2-7, with D unclear. CDR1 and CDR2 from the germline V gene are MNHEY and SVGEGT. CDR3 size: 13 residues. Trimming removed 3 bases from V and 4 bases from J, with 10 bases in between. CDR3 DNA: TGTGCCAGCAGTTATACGACGGAGTACGAGCAGTACTTC. Amino acids: CASSYTTEYEQYF.

As regards this clonotype: This may stem from a read error, because a much larger clone lies one nucleotide away. The rearrangement links TRBV12-3 or TRBV12-4 to TRBJ2-2, with D perhaps TRBD2 (6 bases). Deletions cut 6 bases from V and 2 bases from J, with 16 bases between. This CDR3 has 16 amino acids. The CDR3, as DNA: TGTGCCAGCAGATCCCCGACTAGGGGCAACACCGGGGAGCTGTTTTTT. Its protein is CASRSPTRGNTGELFF.

The V and J genes are TRBV6-1 and TRBJ2-3; D remains unclear. The CDR3 is 13 residues long. Germline V CDR1 and CDR2: MNHNS, SASEGT. Trimming pared 7 bases from V and 3 bases from J, leaving 11 bases between. The DNA of the CDR3 is TGTGCCAGCAAAAGCGAAGTTACAGATACGCAGTATTTT. Amino acid sequence: CASKSEVTDTQYF.

Remarks on this clonotype: With a much larger clone just one base away, this may be a read error. Written as DNA, the CDR3 is TGCAGTGCTATGGCTCCCCTCACTGAAGCTTTCTTT. This encodes CSAMAPLTEAFF. J is TRBJ1-1 and V is TRBV20-1; no clear D. This CDR3 region has 12 residues. V lost 4 bases to trimming and J lost 4 bases, with 10 bases between them. The germline V gene has CDR1 DFQATT and CDR2 SNEGSKA (reference sequence).

As concerns this clonotype: Given the absence of the conserved phenylalanine or tryptophan at the CDR3 end, a read error is likely. The J gene is TRBJ2-5, the V gene TRBV6-5; D not resolved. This CDR3 is built from 14 residues. In germline, CDR1 is MNHEY, CDR2 SVGAGI. V gave up 2 bases and J gave up 2 bases, with 9 bases separating them. The CDR3 bases are TGTGCCAGCAGTTACCTAGTGGAACAAGAGACCCAGTACTTA. This gives the protein CASSYLVEQETQYL.

The rearrangement links TRBV29-1 to TRBJ2-1; 10 bases map to TRBD2. The CDR3 loop spans 13 amino acids. The V segment lost 5 bases and the J segment 11 bases; nucleotides outside the gene matches: 9. Per germline, CDR1 SQVTM and CDR2 ANQGSEA. Written as DNA, the CDR3 is TGCAGCGTTCTTCTAGCGGGAGCGGCTAAGCAGTTCTTC. It is translated as CSVLLAGAAKQFF.

This clonotype has a count of ten or more. The J gene is TRBJ1-3, the V gene TRBV30; D not certain. V lost 4 bases and J 2 bases, leaving 0 bases between the germline ends. Germline V CDR1 and CDR2: GTSNPN, SVGIG (reference sequence). The CDR3 sequence is 10 residues long. The CDR3: CAWTGNTIYF. In DNA, the CDR3 is TGTGCCTGGACTGGAAACACCATATATTTT.

This chain connects TRBV11-2 to TRBJ2-1, with TRBD2 matching 9 bases. The CDR3 totals 15 residues. Trimming took 6 bases from V and 12 from J; bases not matched to a gene: 15. The germline CDR1 and CDR2 sequences are SGHAT and FQNNGV. As DNA, the CDR3 is TGTGCCAGCAGTCGTCGACTAGCGGCAAGGGATAGGCAGTTCTTC. Protein product: CASSRRLAARDRQFF.

For this clonotype: Since a much larger clone is just one base distant, this may be a read error. The rearrangement joins TRBV4-1 to TRBJ2-3, with 10 bases lining up with TRBD2. Unmatched junction bases numbered 6, after V lost 4 bases and J lost 5 bases. Germline assignment: CDR1 MGHRA and CDR2 YSYEKL. The CDR3 sequence is 15 residues long. The CDR3 region is CASSLLAGGIDTQYF. The CDR3 bases are TGCGCCAGCAGCCTCTTAGCGGGAGGAATAGATACGCAGTATTTT.

With respect to this clonotype: The CDR3 ends on some other residue instead of the conserved phenylalanine or tryptophan, so this is likely a read error. Because the CDR3's place on the DNA is in doubt, the DNA is left out and the CDR3 is given as listed by TCRdb. This sequence joins TRBV28 and TRBJ1-6; the DNA was not compared with TRBD1, the D call given in the table. The CDR3 region is 14 residues in length, termini included. Per germline, CDR1 MDHEN and CDR2 SYDVKM. Here the CDR3 reads CASSLATDYSPLHS.

This rearrangement joins TRBV29-1 to TRBJ2-1; no clear D gene. Trimming shortened V by 2 bases and J by 9 bases, and 17 bases separated the two germline ends. The CDR3 loop spans 14 amino acids. Germline CDR1 is SQVTM and CDR2 is ANQGSEA. CDR3 region: CSVEHGQVHSEQFF. Written as DNA, the CDR3 is TGCAGCGTTGAACATGGGCAGGTTCACAGTGAGCAGTTCTTC.

Regarding this clonotype: At one boundary the junction diverges from the germline segment, which might be a read error. The chain joins TRBV25-1 to TRBJ2-7; 9 bases fit TRBD1. Germline CDR1 and CDR2: MGHDK and SYGVNS. This CDR3 spans 15 amino acids. Here the CDR3 DNA reads TGTGCCAGCAGCGAACCCGGACAGGGGCTTTACGAGCGGTACTTC. Translation: CASSEPGQGLYERYF.

This clonotype appeared a few times. A much larger clone differs from this one at a single base, so this may be a read error. V and J are TRBV29-1 and TRBJ2-2; 10 bases map to TRBD1. CDR1 and CDR2 (germline): SQVTM, ANQGSEA. CDR3 size: 15 residues. CDR3 region: CGVESRTGGTGELFF. Here the CDR3 DNA reads TGCGGCGTTGAATCCCGGACAGGGGGCACCGGGGAGCTGTTTTTT.

On this clonotype itself: This may come from a read error, since a much larger clone is one base off. The chain has TRBV11-2 and TRBJ2-2; D is unresolved. Germline V lookup: CDR1 SGHAT, CDR2 FQNNGV. The CDR3 consists of 14 residues. CDR3: CARSTDSDTGELFF. CDR3 DNA: TGTGCCCGCAGCACAGACTCGGACACCGGGGAGCTGTTTTTT.

For this clonotype: A junction boundary mismatches the germline segment, possibly from a read error. The chain links TRBV6-6 to TRBJ1-2; D is possibly TRBD1 (6 bases). This CDR3 spans 14 amino acids. Germline values: CDR1 MNHNY, CDR2 SVGAGI (reference sequence). DNA of the CDR3: TGTGTCAGCAGCACAGGGCCCCGTAACTATGGCTACACCTTC. Encoded protein: CVSSTGPRNYGYTF.

As regards this clonotype: At one boundary the junction diverges from the germline segment, which might be a read error. The chain combines TRBV4-3 with TRBJ1-1, with D perhaps matching TRBD1 (5 bases). CDR1 and CDR2 from the germline V gene are LGHNA and YSLEER. This CDR3 has 15 residues. The CDR3 reads CASSQDPGRNTDAVF. Written as DNA, the CDR3 is TGCGCCAGCAGCCAAGATCCAGGGAGGAACACTGACGCTGTCTTT.

Many counts were recorded for this clonotype. V usage is TRBV4-1 and J usage is TRBJ2-3; TRBD2 might be the D (5 bases). The CDR3 is 17 amino acids. Trimming stripped 1 base from V and 2 bases from J, with 16 bases between. Germline values: CDR1 MGHRA, CDR2 YSYEKL. Here the CDR3 reads CASSQVGRGPSTDTQYF. The CDR3 DNA reads as TGCGCCAGCAGCCAAGTGGGCAGAGGGCCCTCCACAGATACGCAGTATTTT.

About this clonotype: A single base separates this from a much larger clone, so it may be a read error. The chain couples TRBV6-2 or TRBV6-3 to TRBJ2-7; 11 bases agree with TRBD1. Germline lookup yields CDR1 MNHEY and CDR2 SVGEGT. The trim removed 6 bases at V and 5 bases at J, leaving 9 bases unmatched. This CDR3 has 15 amino acids. CDR3 loop: CASRHIGTGGNEQYF. CDR3 nucleotide sequence: TGTGCCAGCAGACACATCGGGACAGGGGGGAACGAGCAGTACTTC.

A remark on this clonotype: Sequence at one end of the junction differs from germline and may be a read error. The chain links TRBV11-2 to TRBJ2-3; 7 nucleotides line up with TRBD2. CDR1 SGHAT and CDR2 FQNNGV come from the germline V gene. The CDR3 length is 15 residues. CDR3 in amino acids: CTSRTSASSTDTQYF. The CDR3 region has the DNA TGTACCAGCAGGACTAGTGCTTCTAGCACAGATACGCAGTATTTT. The full variable domain, in which reference TRBV11-2 and TRBJ2-3 provide the parts outside the CDR3, is EAGVAQSPRYKIIEKRQSVAFWCNPISGHATLYWYQQILGQGPKLLIQFQNNGVVDDSQLPKDRFSAERLKGVDSTLKIQPAKLEDSAVYLCTSRTSASSTDTQYFGPGTRLTVL.

Comments on this clonotype: Just one base apart from a much larger clone, this may be a read error. This chain links TRBV20-1 with TRBJ2-3; 9 nucleotides match TRBD2. The CDR3 is 14 amino acids. CDR1 and CDR2 (germline): DFQATT, SNEGSKA (reference sequence). The CDR3 sequence is CSAVAGDEGDAQYF. As DNA, the CDR3 is TGCAGTGCGGTAGCGGGAGATGAGGGAGATGCGCAGTATTTT.

A note on this clonotype: At one boundary the junction diverges from the germline segment, which might be a read error. The chain couples TRBV29-1 to TRBJ2-1; D uncertain. The length of the CDR3 is 11 residues. Germline CDR1 is SQVTM and CDR2 is ANQGSEA. As DNA, the CDR3 is TGCAGCGGTGTTTCCTACAATGAACAGTTCTTC. Translated, it gives CSGVSYNEQFF.

A word on this clonotype: A much larger clone sits a single nucleotide away, making a read error possible. V usage is TRBV7-9 and J usage is TRBJ1-1; D is uncertain. Germline CDR1 is SEHNR and CDR2 is FQNEAQ (reference sequence). V lost 2 bases, J lost 6 bases, and 13 bases lay in between. This CDR3 has 14 amino acids. The CDR3 sequence: CASSLSQCRAEAFF. The CDR3 DNA is TGTGCCAGCAGCTTATCACAGTGTCGGGCTGAAGCTTTCTTT.

The J gene is TRBJ1-5, the V gene TRBV11-2; no clear D. The CDR3 sequence is 12 residues long. Germline values: CDR1 SGHAT, CDR2 FQNNGV. V shed 5 bases and J shed 5 bases, with 7 bases lying between them. The CDR3 reads CASSPGDQPQHF. The CDR3, as DNA: TGTGCCAGCAGCCCAGGCGATCAGCCCCAGCATTTT.